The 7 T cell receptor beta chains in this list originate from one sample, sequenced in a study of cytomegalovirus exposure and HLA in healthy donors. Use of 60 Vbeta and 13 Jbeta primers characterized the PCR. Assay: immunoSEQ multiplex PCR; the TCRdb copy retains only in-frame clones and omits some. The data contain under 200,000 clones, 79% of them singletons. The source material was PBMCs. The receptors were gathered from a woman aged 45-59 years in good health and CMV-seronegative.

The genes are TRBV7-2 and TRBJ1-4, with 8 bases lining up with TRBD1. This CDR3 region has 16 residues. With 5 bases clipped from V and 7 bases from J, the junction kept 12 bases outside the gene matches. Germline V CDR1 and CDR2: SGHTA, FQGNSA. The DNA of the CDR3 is TGTGCCAGCAGCCCTCAGGGGCAGGGGGCGACTGAAAAACTGTTTTTT. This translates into CASSPQGQGATEKLFF.

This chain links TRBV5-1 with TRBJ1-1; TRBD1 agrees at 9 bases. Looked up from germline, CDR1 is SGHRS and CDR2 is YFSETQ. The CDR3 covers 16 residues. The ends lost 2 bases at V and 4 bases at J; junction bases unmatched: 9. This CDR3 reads CASSFSTGGRATEAFF. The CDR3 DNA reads TGCGCCAGCAGCTTTTCTACAGGGGGCCGTGCCACTGAAGCTTTCTTT.

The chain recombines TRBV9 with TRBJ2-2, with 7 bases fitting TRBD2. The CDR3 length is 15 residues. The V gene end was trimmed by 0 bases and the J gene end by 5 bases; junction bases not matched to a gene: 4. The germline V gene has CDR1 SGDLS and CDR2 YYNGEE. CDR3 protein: CASSVAGRGTGELFF. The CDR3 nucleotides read TGTGCCAGCAGCGTAGCGGGGAGGGGAACCGGGGAGCTGTTTTTT.

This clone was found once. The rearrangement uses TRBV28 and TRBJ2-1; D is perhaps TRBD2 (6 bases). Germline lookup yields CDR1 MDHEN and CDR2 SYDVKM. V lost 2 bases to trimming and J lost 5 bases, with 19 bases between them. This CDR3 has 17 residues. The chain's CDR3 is CASSLQRWDFEHNEQFF. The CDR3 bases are TGTGCCAGCAGTTTACAGAGATGGGACTTCGAACACAATGAGCAGTTCTTC.

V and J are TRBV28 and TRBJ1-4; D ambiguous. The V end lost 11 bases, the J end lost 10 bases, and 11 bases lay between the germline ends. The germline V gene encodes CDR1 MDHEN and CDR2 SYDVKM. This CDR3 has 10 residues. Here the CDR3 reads CASEGGKLFF. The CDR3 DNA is TGTGCCTCGGAGGGCGGAAAACTGTTTTTT.

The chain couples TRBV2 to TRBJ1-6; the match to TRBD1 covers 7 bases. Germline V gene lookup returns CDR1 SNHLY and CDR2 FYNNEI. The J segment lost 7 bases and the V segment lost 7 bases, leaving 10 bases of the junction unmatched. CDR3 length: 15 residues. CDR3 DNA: TGTGCCAGCACTACACAGGGGAGCCGGAATTCACCCCTCCACTTT. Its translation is CASTTQGSRNSPLHF.

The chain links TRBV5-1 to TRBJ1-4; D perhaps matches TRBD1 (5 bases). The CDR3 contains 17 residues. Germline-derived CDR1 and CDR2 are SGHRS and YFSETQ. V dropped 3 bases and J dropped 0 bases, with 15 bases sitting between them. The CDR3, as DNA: TGCGCCAGCAGCTCCGCTGGGGGGGACGCAACTAATGAAAAACTGTTTTTT. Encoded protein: CASSSAGGDATNEKLFF.